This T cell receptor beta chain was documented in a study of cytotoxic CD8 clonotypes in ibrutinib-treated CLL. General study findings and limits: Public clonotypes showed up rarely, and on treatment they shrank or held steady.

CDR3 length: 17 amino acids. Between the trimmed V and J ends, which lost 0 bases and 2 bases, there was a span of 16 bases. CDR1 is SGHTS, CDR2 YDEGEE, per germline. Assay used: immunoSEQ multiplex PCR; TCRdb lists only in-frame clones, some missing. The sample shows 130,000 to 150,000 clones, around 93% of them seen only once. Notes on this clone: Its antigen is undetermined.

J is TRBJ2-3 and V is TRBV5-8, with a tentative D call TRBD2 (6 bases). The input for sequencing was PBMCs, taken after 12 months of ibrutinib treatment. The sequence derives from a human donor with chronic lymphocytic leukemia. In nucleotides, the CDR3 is TGTGCCAGCAGCTTGGAAATCCGGGACTCACACACAGATACGCAGTATTTT. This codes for CASSLEIRDSHTDTQYF.